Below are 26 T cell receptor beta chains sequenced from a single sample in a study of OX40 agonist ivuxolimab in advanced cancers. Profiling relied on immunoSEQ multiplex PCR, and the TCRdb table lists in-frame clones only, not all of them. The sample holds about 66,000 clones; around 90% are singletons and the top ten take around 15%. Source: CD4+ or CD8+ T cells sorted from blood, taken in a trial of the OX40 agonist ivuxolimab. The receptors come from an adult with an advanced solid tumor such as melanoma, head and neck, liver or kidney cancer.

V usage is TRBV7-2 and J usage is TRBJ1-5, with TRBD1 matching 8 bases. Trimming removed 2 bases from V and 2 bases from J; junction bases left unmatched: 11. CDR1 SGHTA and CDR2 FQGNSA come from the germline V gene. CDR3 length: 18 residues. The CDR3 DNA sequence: TGTGCCAGCAGCTTACGGGCCCGGACAGGGTTTGGCAATCAGCCCCAGCATTTT. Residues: CASSLRARTGFGNQPQHF.

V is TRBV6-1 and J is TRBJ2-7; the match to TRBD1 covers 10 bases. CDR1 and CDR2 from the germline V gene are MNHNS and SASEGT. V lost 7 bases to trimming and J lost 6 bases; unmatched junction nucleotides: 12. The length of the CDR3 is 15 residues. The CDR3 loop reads CASNPPGQGTSEQYF. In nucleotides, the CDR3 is TGTGCCAGCAATCCACCGGGACAGGGGACTAGCGAGCAGTACTTC.

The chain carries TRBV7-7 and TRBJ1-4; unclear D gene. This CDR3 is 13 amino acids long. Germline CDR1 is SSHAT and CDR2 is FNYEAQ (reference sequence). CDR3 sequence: CATSRPIQEKLFF. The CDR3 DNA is TGTGCTACATCCCGACCGATACAAGAAAAACTGTTTTTT.

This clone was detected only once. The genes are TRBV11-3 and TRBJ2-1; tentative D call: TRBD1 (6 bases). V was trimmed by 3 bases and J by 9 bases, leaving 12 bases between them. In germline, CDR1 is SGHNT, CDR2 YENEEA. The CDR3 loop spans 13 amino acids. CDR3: CASSLEQGIEQFF. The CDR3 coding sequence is TGTGCCAGCAGCTTGGAACAGGGAATTGAGCAGTTCTTC.

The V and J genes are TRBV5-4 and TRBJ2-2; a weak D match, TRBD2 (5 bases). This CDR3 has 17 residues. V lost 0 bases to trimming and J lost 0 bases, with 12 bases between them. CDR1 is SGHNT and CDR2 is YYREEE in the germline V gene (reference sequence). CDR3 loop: CASSLVPSRTNTGELFF. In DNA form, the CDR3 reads TGTGCCAGCAGCTTGGTTCCTAGCCGGACGAACACCGGGGAGCTGTTTTTT.

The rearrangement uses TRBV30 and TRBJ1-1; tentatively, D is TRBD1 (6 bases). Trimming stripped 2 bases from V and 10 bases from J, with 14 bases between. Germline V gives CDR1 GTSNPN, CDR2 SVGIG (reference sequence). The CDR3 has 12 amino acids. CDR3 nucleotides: TGTGCCTGGAGTCCCTTAGGGGGAAGAGCTTTCTTT. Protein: CAWSPLGGRAFF. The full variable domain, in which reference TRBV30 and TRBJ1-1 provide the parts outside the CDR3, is SQTIHQWPATLVQPVGSPLSLECTVEGTSNPNLYWYRQAAGRGLQLLFYSVGIGQISSEVPQNLSASRPQDRQFILSSKKLLLSDSGFYLCAWSPLGGRAFFGQGTRLTVV.

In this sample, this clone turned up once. The CDR3 protein is CASSRGQGTYEQYF. The DNA of the CDR3 is TGTGCCAGCAGCCGGGGGCAGGGGACCTACGAGCAGTACTTC. V is TRBV5-6 and J is TRBJ2-7; D might be TRBD1 or TRBD2, each matching 6 bases. V was clipped by 4 bases and J by 2 bases, with 13 bases between them. CDR3 length: 14 amino acids. Per the germline V gene, CDR1 is SGHDT and CDR2 is YYEEEE.

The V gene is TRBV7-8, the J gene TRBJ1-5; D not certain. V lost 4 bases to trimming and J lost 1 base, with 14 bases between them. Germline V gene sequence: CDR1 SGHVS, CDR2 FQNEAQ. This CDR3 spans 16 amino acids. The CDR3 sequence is CASSSLPFPSNQPQHF. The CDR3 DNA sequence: TGTGCCAGCAGCTCTCTCCCCTTTCCAAGCAATCAGCCCCAGCATTTT.

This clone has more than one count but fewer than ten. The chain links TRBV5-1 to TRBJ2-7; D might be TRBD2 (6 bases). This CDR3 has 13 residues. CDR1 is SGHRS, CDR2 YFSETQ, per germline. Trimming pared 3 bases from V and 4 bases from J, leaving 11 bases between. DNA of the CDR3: TGCGCCAGCAGCTCGGGACTCCAATACGAGCAGTACTTC. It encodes CASSSGLQYEQYF.

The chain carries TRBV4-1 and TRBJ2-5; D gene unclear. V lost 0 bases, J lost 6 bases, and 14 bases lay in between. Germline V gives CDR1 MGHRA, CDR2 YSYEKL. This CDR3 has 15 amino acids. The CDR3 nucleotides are TGCGCCAGCAGCCAAGATCCGGTAGGGATAAAGACCCAGTACTTC. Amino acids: CASSQDPVGIKTQYF.

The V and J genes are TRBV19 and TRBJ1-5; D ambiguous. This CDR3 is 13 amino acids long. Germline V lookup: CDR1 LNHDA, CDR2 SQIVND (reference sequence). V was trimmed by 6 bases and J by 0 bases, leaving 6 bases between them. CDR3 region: CASSMNSNQPQHF. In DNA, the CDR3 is TGTGCCAGTAGCATGAATAGCAATCAGCCCCAGCATTTT.

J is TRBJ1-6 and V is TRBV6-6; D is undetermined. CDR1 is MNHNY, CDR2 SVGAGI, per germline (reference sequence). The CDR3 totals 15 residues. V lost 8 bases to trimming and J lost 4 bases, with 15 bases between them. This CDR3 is CASRSDGVYNSPLHF. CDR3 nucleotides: TGTGCCAGCCGTTCGGACGGGGTATATAATTCACCCCTCCACTTT.

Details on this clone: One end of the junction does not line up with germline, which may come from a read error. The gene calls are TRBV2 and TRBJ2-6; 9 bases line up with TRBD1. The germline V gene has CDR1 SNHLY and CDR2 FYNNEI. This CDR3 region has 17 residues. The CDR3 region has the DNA TGTGCCAGCAAAGGACAGGGGTCCAGTGCCGGGGCCAACGCCCTGACTTTC. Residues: CASKGQGSSAGANALTF.

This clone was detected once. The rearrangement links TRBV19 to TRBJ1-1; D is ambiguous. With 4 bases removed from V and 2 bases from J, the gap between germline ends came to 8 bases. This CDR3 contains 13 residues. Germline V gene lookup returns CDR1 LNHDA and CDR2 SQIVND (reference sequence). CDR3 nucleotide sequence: TGTGCCAGTAGTAGACGGTTTAACACTGAAGCTTTCTTT. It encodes CASSRRFNTEAFF.

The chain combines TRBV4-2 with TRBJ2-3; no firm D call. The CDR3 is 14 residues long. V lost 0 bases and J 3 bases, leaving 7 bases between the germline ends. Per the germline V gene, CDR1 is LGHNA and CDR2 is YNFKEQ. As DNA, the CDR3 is TGTGCCAGCAGCCAAGAGGTCAAAACAGATACGCAGTATTTT. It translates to CASSQEVKTDTQYF.

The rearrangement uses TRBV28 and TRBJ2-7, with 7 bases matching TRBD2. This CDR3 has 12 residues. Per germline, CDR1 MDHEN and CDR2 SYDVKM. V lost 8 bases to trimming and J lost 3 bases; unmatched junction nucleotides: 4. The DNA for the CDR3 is TGTGCCAGCCGCGGGAGTAACTACGAGCAGTACTTC. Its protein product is CASRGSNYEQYF.

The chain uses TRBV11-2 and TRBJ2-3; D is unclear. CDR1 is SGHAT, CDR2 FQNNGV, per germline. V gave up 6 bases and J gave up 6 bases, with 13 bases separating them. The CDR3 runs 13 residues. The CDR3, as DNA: TGTGCCAGCAGTCGTAGATCCGCTGATACGCAGTATTTT. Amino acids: CASSRRSADTQYF.

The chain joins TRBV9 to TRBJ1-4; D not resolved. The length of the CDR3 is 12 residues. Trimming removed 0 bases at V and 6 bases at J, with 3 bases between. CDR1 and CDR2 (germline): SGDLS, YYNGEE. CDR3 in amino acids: CASSVEDEKLFF. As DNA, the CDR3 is TGTGCCAGCAGCGTAGAGGATGAAAAACTGTTTTTT.

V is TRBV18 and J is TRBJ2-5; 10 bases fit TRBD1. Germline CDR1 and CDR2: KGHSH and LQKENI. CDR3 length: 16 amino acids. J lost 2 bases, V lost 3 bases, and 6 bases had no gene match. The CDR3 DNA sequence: TGTGCCAGCTCACCGAAGGGACAGGGGACACAAGAGACCCAGTACTTC. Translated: CASSPKGQGTQETQYF.

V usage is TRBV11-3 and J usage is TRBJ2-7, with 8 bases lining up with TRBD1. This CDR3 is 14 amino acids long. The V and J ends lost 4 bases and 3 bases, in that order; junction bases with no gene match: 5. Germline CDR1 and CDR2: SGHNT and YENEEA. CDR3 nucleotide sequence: TGTGCCAGCAGCTCCAGACAGGGGCTCTACGAGCAGTACTTC. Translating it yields CASSSRQGLYEQYF.

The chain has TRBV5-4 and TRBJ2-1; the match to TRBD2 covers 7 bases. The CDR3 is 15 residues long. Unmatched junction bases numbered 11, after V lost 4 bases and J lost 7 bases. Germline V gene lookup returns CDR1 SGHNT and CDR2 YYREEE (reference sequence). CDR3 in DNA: TGTGCCAGCAGCGTCCCCGGGACTACAAATAATGAGCAGTTCTTC. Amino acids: CASSVPGTTNNEQFF.

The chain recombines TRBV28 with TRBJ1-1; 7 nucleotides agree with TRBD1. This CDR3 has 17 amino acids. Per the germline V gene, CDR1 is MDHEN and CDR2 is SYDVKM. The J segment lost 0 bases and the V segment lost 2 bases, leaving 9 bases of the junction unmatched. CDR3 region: CASSLAPGGKLNTEAFF. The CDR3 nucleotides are TGTGCCAGCAGTTTAGCGCCAGGGGGTAAGCTGAACACTGAAGCTTTCTTT.

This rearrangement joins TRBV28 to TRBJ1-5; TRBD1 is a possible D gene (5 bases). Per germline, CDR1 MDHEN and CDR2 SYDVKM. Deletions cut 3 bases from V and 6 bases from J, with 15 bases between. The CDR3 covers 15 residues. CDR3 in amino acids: CASSFGRGFSQPQHF. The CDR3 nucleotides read TGTGCCAGCAGTTTTGGAAGGGGCTTTAGTCAGCCCCAGCATTTT.

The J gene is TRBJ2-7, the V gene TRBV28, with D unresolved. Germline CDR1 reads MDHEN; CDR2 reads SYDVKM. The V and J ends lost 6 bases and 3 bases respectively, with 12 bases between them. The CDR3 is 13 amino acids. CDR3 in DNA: TGTGCCAGCAGACGGACCCTCTACTACGAGCAGTACTTC. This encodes CASRRTLYYEQYF.

The CDR3 DNA reads as TGTGCCACCAGCCGGTTAGGGTACGAGCAGTACTTC. This codes for CATSRLGYEQYF. The chain joins TRBV15 to TRBJ2-7; unclear D gene. In germline, CDR1 is LNHNV, CDR2 YYDKDF (reference sequence). This CDR3 spans 12 amino acids. V lost 5 bases to trimming and J lost 4 bases, with 9 bases between them.

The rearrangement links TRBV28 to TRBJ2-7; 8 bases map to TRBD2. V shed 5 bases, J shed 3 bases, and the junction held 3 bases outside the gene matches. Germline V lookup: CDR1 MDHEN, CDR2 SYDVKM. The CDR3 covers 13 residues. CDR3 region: CASSTTSDYEQYF. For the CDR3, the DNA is TGTGCCAGCAGTACGACTAGCGACTACGAGCAGTACTTC.